Below are 9 T cell receptor beta chains sequenced from a single sample in a study of T cell repertoires in cytomegalovirus infection. TCRdb ran MiXCR on the reads and lists one entry per CDR3 protein. The table lists about 180,000 distinct CDR3 sequences, approximately 17% of them singletons, with about 23% in the top ten. The source material was CD8+ T cells from PBMCs. All receptors come from a human donor in good health (CMV status not recorded). Some clones in this sample may be carry-over from other donors' samples.

The J gene is TRBJ1-1, the V gene TRBV7-9; TRBD1 is a possible D gene (5 bases). V gave up 5 bases and J gave up 1 base, with 14 bases separating them. The V gene's germline CDR1 is SEHNR and CDR2 FQNEAQ (reference sequence). The CDR3 runs 15 residues. CDR3 sequence: CASSPPGLSNTEAFF. In nucleotides, the CDR3 is TGTGCCAGCAGCCCCCCGGGACTTTCGAACACTGAAGCTTTCTTT.

This clonotype appeared a few times. The chain couples TRBV28 to TRBJ2-4, with a tentative D call TRBD1 (6 bases). Germline V gene data show CDR1 as MDHEN and CDR2 as SYDVKM. This CDR3 comprises 16 residues. The V and J ends lost 5 bases and 0 bases respectively, with 14 bases between them. CDR3 nucleotide sequence: TGTGCCAGCAGTCCCCCAGGGGAATTAGCCAAAAACATTCAGTACTTC. This sequence encodes CASSPPGELAKNIQYF.

The chain employs TRBV6-5 and TRBJ2-4, with D tentatively TRBD1 (6 bases). Germline lookup yields CDR1 MNHEY and CDR2 SVGAGI. V was trimmed by 0 bases and J by 3 bases, leaving 12 bases between them. The CDR3 consists of 16 residues. The CDR3 reads CASSYSAGAYKNIQYF. The CDR3 DNA reads TGTGCCAGCAGTTACTCCGCAGGGGCCTACAAAAACATTCAGTACTTC.

The chain employs TRBV7-2 and TRBJ2-1; TRBD2 agrees at 8 bases. Looked up from germline, CDR1 is SGHTA and CDR2 is FQGNSA. V shed 6 bases, J shed 8 bases, and the junction held 9 bases outside the gene matches. CDR3 length equals 14 residues. The CDR3 coding sequence is TGTGCCAGCAGTGGTGGCGGGGGGATCGATGAGCAGTTCTTC. Amino acids: CASSGGGGIDEQFF.

The V and J genes are TRBV6-6 and TRBJ1-4; tentatively, D is TRBD1 (5 bases). Between the trimmed V and J ends, which lost 6 bases and 8 bases, there was a span of 13 bases. The CDR3 totals 13 residues. CDR1 and CDR2 from the germline V gene are MNHNY and SVGAGI (reference sequence). The CDR3 protein is CASRGPAKEKLFF. CDR3 sequence (DNA): TGTGCCAGCAGGGGGCCGGCCAAGGAAAAACTGTTTTTT.

This clonotype was seen a handful of times. This chain uses TRBV10-3 with TRBJ1-1; TRBD1 aligns across 8 bases. With V trimmed by 2 bases and J by 8 bases, 13 bases remained unmatched. Germline V CDR1 and CDR2: ENHRY, SYGVKD. This CDR3 comprises 16 residues. CDR3 nucleotide sequence: TGTGCCATCAGTGAGCCCGACTACACAGGGGGGGAAGAAGCTTTCTTT. Protein sequence: CAISEPDYTGGEEAFF.

This clonotype was seen only a few times. The chain recombines TRBV7-2 with TRBJ1-1, with D hard to call. The V end lost 0 bases, the J end lost 1 base, and 18 bases lay between the germline ends. CDR1 and CDR2 from the germline V gene are SGHTA and FQGNSA. The CDR3 contains 18 residues. CDR3 in amino acids: CASSLATLYHRTNTEAFF. In nucleotides, the CDR3 is TGTGCCAGCAGCTTAGCGACCCTTTACCACAGAACGAACACTGAAGCTTTCTTT. The variable domain in full, completed from reference TRBV7-2 and TRBJ1-1, reads GAGVSQSPSNKVTEKGKDVELRCDPISGHTALYWYRQSLGQGLEFLIYFQGNSAPDKSGLPSDRFSAERTGGSVSTLTIQRTQQEDSAVYLCASSLATLYHRTNTEAFFGQGTRLTVV.

This clonotype was observed a handful of times. This rearrangement joins TRBV7-9 to TRBJ2-7; D is possibly TRBD1 (6 bases). V was pared by 4 bases and J by 5 bases, with 15 bases between. The CDR3 is made up of 14 amino acids. From germline, CDR1 is SEHNR and CDR2 FQNEAQ (reference sequence). CDR3 sequence reads: CASSSRDNSHEQYF. CDR3 nucleotides: TGTGCCAGCAGCTCCCGGGACAATTCCCACGAGCAGTACTTC.

This clonotype was observed a few times. The V call is TRBV4-1, the J call TRBJ2-3; 8 nucleotides line up with TRBD2. The CDR3 has 18 residues. Losses at the gene ends were 6 bases for V and 1 base for J; bases not matched to a gene: 15. CDR1 and CDR2 from the germline V gene are MGHRA and YSYEKL. CDR3 sequence (DNA): TGCGCCAGCAGATCGAGCGGGGGCCTCCCATTACGCACAGATACGCAGTATTTT. The encoded protein is CASRSSGGLPLRTDTQYF.